Listed below are T cell receptor beta chains from one sample, sequenced in a study of blood T cell repertoires in COVID-19. Sequencing used immunoSEQ multiplex PCR; TCRdb keeps in-frame clones, though not all of them. Here the sample spans about 140,000 clones, about 86% being singletons. Sequenced sample: peripheral blood. The receptors shown here come from a woman aged 60-70 years with acute or convalescent COVID-19. Both conserved end residues are part of each CDR3. A D gene is named only where the DNA matches it firmly. Clone size is stated in some rows and not others, as once, few, many or a class when expanded.

cdr3_aa cdr3_nt j_call clone_size d_call v_call
CASSPGQPATNEKLFF TGCGCCAGCAGCCCGGGACAGCCAGCAACTAATGAAAAACTGTTTTTT TRBJ1-4 - TRBD1 TRBV5-1
CASSRSATLNTEAFF TGTGCCAGCAGCAGGTCGGCAACCCTGAACACTGAAGCTTTCTTT TRBJ1-1 few - TRBV6-5
CASSRLSQGTEAFF TGCGCCAGCAGCCGGTTAAGCCAGGGGACTGAAGCTTTCTTT TRBJ1-1 once - TRBV4-3
CASSQAGGYEAFF TGTGCCAGCAGCCAAGCGGGAGGCTATGAAGCTTTCTTT TRBJ1-1 - - TRBV3-1/TRBV3-2
CASSFGLTGGDYTF TGTGCCAGCAGTTTTGGGTTGACAGGGGGGGACTACACCTTC TRBJ1-2 once TRBD1 TRBV27
CASSSSRGGYGYTF TGTGCCAGTAGTTCTTCCAGGGGCGGCTATGGCTACACCTTC TRBJ1-2 - - TRBV19
CASSSMQTSGENTGELFF TGTGCCAGCAGCTCCATGCAGACTAGCGGGGAGAACACCGGGGAGCTGTTTTTT TRBJ2-2 - TRBD2 TRBV7-9
CASSLVDRGNSPLHF TGTGCCAGCAGCTTAGTCGACAGGGGAAATTCACCCCTCCACTTT TRBJ1-6 once TRBD1 TRBV7-9
CASSEQGFWGYTF TGTGCCAGCAGTGAGCAGGGATTTTGGGGCTACACCTTC TRBJ1-2 - - TRBV6-6
CASSYSTRGPDTQYF TGTGCCAGCAGTTACTCGACGAGGGGGCCAGATACGCAGTATTTT TRBJ2-3 - TRBD1 TRBV6-2/TRBV6-3
CASSDRVLSYNEQFF TGTGCCAGCAGCGACAGGGTACTCTCCTACAATGAGCAGTTCTTC TRBJ2-1 - TRBD1 TRBV7-9
CASSPPNTGELFF TGTGCCAGCAGCCCTCCGAACACCGGGGAGCTGTTTTTT TRBJ2-2 medium-sized - TRBV14
CATRTGGKNIQYF TGTGCCACAAGGACAGGGGGCAAAAACATTCAGTACTTC TRBJ2-4 - TRBD1 TRBV19
CATSDLASYTDTQYF TGTGCCACCAGTGATTTGGCTAGTTACACAGATACGCAGTATTTT TRBJ2-3 - - TRBV24-1
CASSPTSDRDYGYTF TGTGCCAGCTCACCGACGTCAGATCGGGACTATGGCTACACCTTC TRBJ1-2 - - TRBV18
CASSLYRGLSNYEQYF TGTGCCAGCAGCTTATACAGGGGACTCAGCAACTACGAGCAGTACTTC TRBJ2-7 - - TRBV7-8
CATSDFVGATGELFF TGTGCCACCAGTGATTTCGTGGGGGCTACCGGGGAGCTGTTTTTT TRBJ2-2 - - TRBV24-1
CASSLGLDPLNEQFF TGCGCCAGCAGCCTGGGCCTTGACCCCTTGAATGAGCAGTTCTTC TRBJ2-1 - - TRBV4-3
CSAGDRGEAGNTIYF TGCAGCGCTGGGGACAGGGGGGAAGCGGGAAACACCATATATTTT TRBJ1-3 - TRBD1 TRBV29-1
CASSRTSYEQYF TGTGCCAGCAGTCGCACTAGCTATGAGCAGTACTTC TRBJ2-7 - - TRBV6-2/TRBV6-3
CASSRALAGNTGELFF TGCGCCAGCAGCCGGGCCCTAGCGGGGAACACCGGGGAGCTGTTTTTT TRBJ2-2 - TRBD2 TRBV4-3
CASSYSSGTGGSRAF TGTGCCAGCAGTTACTCGAGCGGGACAGGGGGTAGTAGAGCCTTC TRBJ1-2 few TRBD1 TRBV6-6
CASSTGGDNYGYTF TGTGCCAGTAGTACGGGAGGGGATAACTATGGCTACACCTTC TRBJ1-2 few - TRBV19
CASSLTPGTRSAYEQYF TGTGCCAGCAGTTTAACCCCTGGGACTCGGTCCGCCTACGAGCAGTACTTC TRBJ2-7 - - TRBV28
CASSQVGVGTEAFF TGTGCCAGCAGCCAAGTCGGGGTTGGGACTGAAGCTTTCTTT TRBJ1-1 once - TRBV7-9
CASSRGGRNYGYTF TGTGCCAGCTCACGGGGCGGTAGGAACTATGGCTACACCTTC TRBJ1-2 - - TRBV18
CATSNPPGGSPLHF TGTGCCACCAGTAACCCTCCGGGGGGTTCACCCCTCCACTTT TRBJ1-6 - - TRBV24-1
CASSLGLARTQYF TGCGCCAGCAGCTTGGGTCTAGCGAGGACCCAGTACTTC TRBJ2-5 - - TRBV5-1
CASSPGGGGLNTEAFF TGTGCCAGCTCACCAGGAGGGGGCGGACTGAACACTGAAGCTTTCTTT TRBJ1-1 - TRBD1 TRBV18
CASNLGQGPGDTQYF TGTGCCAGCAACTTAGGACAGGGACCCGGAGATACGCAGTATTTT TRBJ2-3 - TRBD1 TRBV6-5
CASRSGQLEAFF TGTGCCAGCAGAAGCGGACAGCTTGAAGCTTTCTTT TRBJ1-1 - - TRBV6-5
CASSSPTREKLFF TGTGCCAGTAGTAGCCCCACTCGGGAAAAACTGTTTTTT TRBJ1-4 - - TRBV19
CGVSGTGGHEQYF TGTGGGGTCTCCGGGACAGGGGGCCACGAGCAGTACTTC TRBJ2-7 few TRBD1 TRBV28
CASSFDSASYGYTF TGTGCCAGCAGCTTTGACAGCGCAAGCTATGGCTACACCTTC TRBJ1-2 - - TRBV5-4
CASSQLAGGLSSYNEQFF TGTGCCAGCAGCCAACTAGCGGGGGGCCTTAGCTCCTACAATGAGCAGTTCTTC TRBJ2-1 - TRBD2 TRBV4-2
CASSVTGDYYEQYF TGTGCCAGCAGTGTAACGGGGGATTACTACGAGCAGTACTTC TRBJ2-7 - - TRBV2
CASSQYGQGIIATNEKLFF TGTGCCAGCAGTCAATACGGACAGGGGATTATTGCAACTAATGAAAAACTGTTTTTT TRBJ1-4 - TRBD1 TRBV28
CASSLLGLQNTGELFF TGTGCCAGCAGCTTACTGGGACTTCAGAACACCGGGGAGCTGTTTTTT TRBJ2-2 - - TRBV7-2